The 28 T cell receptor beta chains below all came from one sample that was sequenced in a study of PD-L1 blockade in urothelial cancer (dated by TCRdb to 2015 to 2018). The library was produced with the immunoSEQ multiplex PCR assay. TCRdb holds this immuneACCESS table with in-frame rearrangements only. Some clones are missing; in checked studies, unresolved V genes explain under half, and the rest has no known cause. Here the sample has fewer than 30,000 clones; roughly 83% occur a single time. The ten largest make up 9.6% of the sample. The material was PBMCs, obtained around atezolizumab (anti-PD-L1) treatment. The receptors originated from a man aged 70-80 years with urothelial cancer.

The V and J genes are TRBV19 and TRBJ1-5, with D possibly TRBD1 on 5 matching bases. The CDR3 runs to 16 residues. Germline V lookup: CDR1 LNHDA, CDR2 SQIVND (reference sequence). The V gene lost 4 bases and the J gene lost 7 bases, with 20 bases spanning the gap. CDR3 nucleotide sequence: TGTGCCAGTAGTAGGGCAGGTGGGGCCTGGGGACAGCCCCAGCATTTT. The encoded protein is CASSRAGGAWGQPQHF. Drawing the rest from reference TRBV19 and TRBJ1-5, the complete variable domain is DGGITQSPKYLFRKEGQNVTLSCEQNLNHDAMYWYRQDPGQGLRLIYYSQIVNDFQKGDIAEGYSVSREKKESFPLTVTSAQKNPTAFYLCASSRAGGAWGQPQHFGDGTRLSIL.

The J gene is TRBJ2-3, the V gene TRBV5-6; 7 bases align to TRBD1. There are 15 residues in the CDR3. CDR1 is SGHDT, CDR2 YYEEEE, per germline. V dropped 1 base and J dropped 4; count of bases not matched to a gene: 6. For the CDR3, the DNA is TGTGCCAGCAGCTTGAGGGGGCCCCCACCAGATACGCAGTATTTT. As protein: CASSLRGPPPDTQYF.

The sample holds a few counts of this clone. The chain employs TRBV5-6 and TRBJ1-2; TRBD1 matches at 9 bases. V dropped 2 bases and J dropped 6; count of bases not matched to a gene: 11. This CDR3 comprises 16 residues. Germline V gene data show CDR1 as SGHDT and CDR2 as YYEEEE. The CDR3 nucleotides are TGTGCCAGCAGCTTTTTACAGGGGGCCCCGGTGGATGGCTACACCTTC. This translates into CASSFLQGAPVDGYTF.

The genes are TRBV4-1 and TRBJ2-5; 7 bases are a match to TRBD2. V lost 0 bases to trimming and J lost 4 bases; unmatched junction nucleotides: 2. The CDR3 has 14 amino acids. CDR1 and CDR2 (germline): MGHRA, YSYEKL. The CDR3 loop reads CASSQDGEGETQYF. For the CDR3, the DNA is TGCGCCAGCAGCCAAGATGGGGAGGGAGAGACCCAGTACTTC.

This chain uses TRBV27 with TRBJ1-5; TRBD1 aligns across 7 bases. CDR1 and CDR2 (germline): MNHEY, SMNVEV (reference sequence). The CDR3 spans 14 residues. V was pared by 3 bases and J by 11 bases, with 10 bases of the junction left unmatched. The CDR3 DNA sequence: TGTGCCAGCAGTTTCGGACAGGCCAAGGGGGCCCAGCATTTT. This gives the protein CASSFGQAKGAQHF.

The CDR3 here is CAWIRKQTYEQYF. DNA for the CDR3: TGTGCCTGGATAAGAAAACAGACCTACGAGCAGTACTTC. The chain recombines TRBV30 with TRBJ2-7, with D unresolved. The germline gives CDR1 GTSNPN, CDR2 SVGIG (reference sequence). The CDR3 is made up of 13 amino acids. V lost 4 bases to trimming and J lost 2 bases, with 12 bases between them. Full variable domain (remainder filled in from reference TRBV30 and TRBJ2-7): SQTIHQWPATLVQPVGSPLSLECTVEGTSNPNLYWYRQAAGRGLQLLFYSVGIGQISSEVPQNLSASRPQDRQFILSSKKLLLSDSGFYLCAWIRKQTYEQYFGPGTRLTVT.

The chain joins TRBV10-2 to TRBJ2-7, with 12 positions matching TRBD1. The CDR3 consists of 14 residues. CDR1 is WSHSY, CDR2 SAAADI, per germline. V lost 6 bases to trimming and J lost 13 bases; unmatched junction nucleotides: 13. The CDR3 DNA reads as TGCGCCAGCAGAAACGTCGGGACAGGGGGCGCCGACTACTTC. This gives the protein CASRNVGTGGADYF.

J is TRBJ2-1 and V is TRBV13; TRBD2 is a possible D gene (5 bases). The CDR3 has 17 amino acids. Germline loops: CDR1 PRHDT, CDR2 FYEKMQ (reference sequence). Trimming removed 4 bases at V and 4 bases at J, with 20 bases between. The CDR3 DNA reads TGTGCCAGCAGCTCCCTCGGAGGAGGCCTACAGTACAATGAGCAGTTCTTC. Translation: CASSSLGGGLQYNEQFF.

As for this clone: Relative to the germline gene, one junction end is altered; a read error may explain this. The rearrangement links TRBV30 to TRBJ2-7; tentatively, D is TRBD2 (6 bases). CDR1 and CDR2 (germline): GTSNPN, SVGIG (reference sequence). There are 12 residues in the CDR3. Here the CDR3 reads CAWSFLGDSRSF. CDR3 nucleotides: TGTGCCTGGAGTTTCCTGGGGGACTCCCGGTCCTTC.

The CDR3 sequence: CASSGAGGGDTQYF. CDR3 nucleotide sequence: TGTGCCAGCTCGGGAGCAGGGGGAGGAGATACGCAGTATTTT. This chain uses TRBV6-1 with TRBJ2-3; D may be TRBD1 (7 bases). Trimming stripped 8 bases from V and 5 bases from J, with 17 bases between. CDR1 is MNHNS and CDR2 is SASEGT in the germline V gene. The CDR3 length is 14 residues.

This clone was seen once. The V and J genes are TRBV28 and TRBJ2-2; TRBD2 agrees at 12 bases. CDR3 length: 19 residues. The germline gives CDR1 MDHEN, CDR2 SYDVKM. The trim removed 4 bases at V and 4 bases at J, leaving 13 bases unmatched. DNA for the CDR3: TGTGCCAGCAGTTCTATGAAGGGACGGACTAGCGGGGTCACCGGGGAGCTGTTTTTT. This translates into CASSSMKGRTSGVTGELFF.

This clone was detected once. The gene calls are TRBV28 and TRBJ1-4, with TRBD1 matching over 9 bases. The CDR3 contains 17 residues. Trimming took 1 base from V and 2 from J; bases not matched to a gene: 5. Germline lookup yields CDR1 MDHEN and CDR2 SYDVKM. The CDR3 reads CASSLLDRGATNEKLFF. CDR3 DNA: TGTGCCAGCAGTTTATTAGACAGGGGGGCGACTAATGAAAAACTGTTTTTT.

V gene TRBV2 combines with J gene TRBJ1-4; 9 bases fit TRBD1. V lost 5 bases and J lost 8; bases outside the gene matches: 6. In germline, CDR1 is SNHLY, CDR2 FYNNEI. The CDR3 loop spans 14 amino acids. CDR3 DNA: TGTGCCAGCAGTAAGGACAGGGGAGGCGAAAAACTGTTTTTT. The encoded protein is CASSKDRGGEKLFF.

The gene calls are TRBV6-1 and TRBJ2-3; D perhaps matches TRBD1 (7 bases). This CDR3 spans 13 amino acids. CDR1 is MNHNS and CDR2 is SASEGT in the germline V gene. The V gene lost 7 bases and the J gene lost 6 bases, with 14 bases spanning the gap. The CDR3 protein is CASTEGAGDTQYF. CDR3 nucleotides: TGTGCCAGCACGGAGGGGGCAGGGGATACGCAGTATTTT.

The chain combines TRBV5-1 with TRBJ2-7; maybe TRBD2 (5 bases). This CDR3 comprises 14 residues. Germline V gives CDR1 SGHRS, CDR2 YFSETQ. V gave up 2 bases and J gave up 6 bases, with 15 bases separating them. CDR3 in DNA: TGCGCCAGCAGCTTACTAGAACCCCCCCTCGAGCAGTACTTC. Amino acid sequence: CASSLLEPPLEQYF.

DNA of the CDR3: TGCGCCAGCAGTGACCAAGGACAGCTCCTCCACTTT. This encodes CASSDQGQLLHF. V is TRBV10-2 and J is TRBJ1-6; D is perhaps TRBD1 (6 bases). This CDR3 is built from 12 residues. Germline CDR1 reads WSHSY; CDR2 reads SAAADI. V lost 3 bases, J lost 15 bases, and 12 bases lay in between.

This clone was detected only a few times. V usage is TRBV20-1 and J usage is TRBJ2-5; D not certain. The CDR3 contains 11 residues. V was pared by 3 bases and J by 1 base, with 3 bases between. Germline CDR1 and CDR2: DFQATT and SNEGSKA (reference sequence). The CDR3 here is CSASSQETQYF. In DNA form, the CDR3 reads TGCAGTGCTAGTAGCCAAGAGACCCAGTACTTC.

This chain joins TRBV11-2 and TRBJ2-5; 8 bases are shared with TRBD2. Losses at the gene ends were 7 bases for V and 3 bases for J; bases not matched to a gene: 4. Germline V CDR1 and CDR2: SGHAT, FQNNGV. The CDR3 extends over 13 amino acids. CDR3 coding DNA: TGTGCCAGCATGGGACTAGAAAAAGAGACCCAGTACTTC. Translated: CASMGLEKETQYF.

A single count supports this clone. The V call is TRBV27, the J call TRBJ2-1, with 8 bases aligning to TRBD1. V shed 10 bases, J shed 9 bases, and the junction held 17 bases outside the gene matches. Germline CDR1 reads MNHEY; CDR2 reads SMNVEV (reference sequence). The CDR3 spans 15 residues. The CDR3 DNA sequence: TGTGCCACCCACCCCACGCAGACAGGGGCGGTTGAGCAGTTCTTC. Protein sequence: CATHPTQTGAVEQFF.

V gene TRBV5-1 combines with J gene TRBJ2-1; TRBD1 aligns across 10 bases. Trimming took 0 bases from V and 3 from J; bases not matched to a gene: 9. Per germline, CDR1 SGHRS and CDR2 YFSETQ. CDR3 size: 18 residues. DNA of the CDR3: TGCGCCAGCAGCTTGGAAGCTTTCGGGACAGGGGACTACAATGAGCAGTTCTTC. Amino acids: CASSLEAFGTGDYNEQFF.

The chain uses TRBV5-4 and TRBJ2-3, with 8 positions matching TRBD2. The CDR3 totals 16 residues. Trimming at V came to 4 bases and at J to 0 bases, leaving 7 bases not matched to a gene. Germline V CDR1 and CDR2: SGHNT, YYREEE (reference sequence). Here the CDR3 reads CASSLKTSDSTDTQYF. The DNA for the CDR3 is TGTGCCAGCAGCCTGAAGACTAGCGACAGCACAGATACGCAGTATTTT.

This rearrangement joins TRBV11-2 to TRBJ1-4; D unresolved. Germline lookup yields CDR1 SGHAT and CDR2 FQNNGV. V shed 1 base and J shed 0 bases, with 6 bases lying between them. The CDR3 has 15 residues. In nucleotides, the CDR3 is TGTGCCAGCAGCTTAGGAGAGGCAACTAATGAAAAACTGTTTTTT. It codes for CASSLGEATNEKLFF.

V usage is TRBV11-2 and J usage is TRBJ2-7; maybe TRBD2 (6 bases). The V gene lost 6 bases and the J gene lost 1 base, with 13 bases spanning the gap. The CDR3 sequence is 14 residues long. Germline V gene sequence: CDR1 SGHAT, CDR2 FQNNGV. The CDR3 protein is CASSSGTPSYEQYF. The CDR3 DNA is TGTGCCAGCAGTTCCGGGACTCCTTCCTACGAGCAGTACTTC.

The V call is TRBV28, the J call TRBJ1-2; perhaps TRBD1 as D (6 bases). This CDR3 is 13 amino acids long. Germline assignment: CDR1 MDHEN and CDR2 SYDVKM. Trimming cost V 10 bases and J 0 bases, with 12 bases left between them. The CDR3 loop reads CATGDTTNYGYTF. The CDR3 DNA reads as TGTGCCACCGGGGACACGACTAACTATGGCTACACCTTC.

The chain has TRBV21-1 and TRBJ1-4. TRBV21-1 is a pseudogene. The CDR3 covers 16 residues. The CDR3 is CASSKEHWGEEGKLFF. CDR3 DNA: TGTGCCAGCAGCAAAGAGCATTGGGGGGAAGAGGGAAAACTGTTTTTT.

The CDR3, as DNA: TGTGCCAGCAGTTTATTTGTGACAGGGGAATACGAGCAGTACTTC. Its protein is CASSLFVTGEYEQYF. The chain employs TRBV28 and TRBJ2-7, with 8 bases identical to TRBD1. CDR1 is MDHEN and CDR2 is SYDVKM in the germline V gene. Germline trimming cut 1 base from V and 4 bases from J; bases unmatched to any gene: 6. The CDR3 spans 15 residues.

The chain uses TRBV28 and TRBJ1-1; TRBD1 might be the D (5 bases). Trimming took off 10 bases at V and 0 bases at J, with 12 bases between the two ends. The CDR3 has 13 amino acids. Germline-derived CDR1 and CDR2 are MDHEN and SYDVKM. The CDR3 nucleotides read TGTGCCACCCGGGGGGGTCTGAACACTGAAGCTTTCTTT. This sequence encodes CATRGGLNTEAFF.

The chain is built from TRBV6-6 and TRBJ2-3, with TRBD1 matching 7 bases. CDR1 and CDR2 (germline): MNHNY, SVGAGI (reference sequence). The V segment lost 2 bases and the J segment 6 bases; nucleotides outside the gene matches: 5. This CDR3 spans 14 amino acids. CDR3 in DNA: TGTGCCAGCAGTTACCCGAACAGGGGTGATACGCAGTATTTT. Encoded protein: CASSYPNRGDTQYF.